This T cell receptor beta chain was sequenced for a study of blood T cell repertoires in COVID-19. On the study more broadly: Researchers got acute and convalescent COVID-19 samples from the United States, Italy and Spain.

Sequencing was performed with immunoSEQ multiplex PCR; in TCRdb, only in-frame clones are kept and a portion is missing. This sample yields fewer than 110,000 clones, of which approximately 80% are seen a single time; 10% to 15% belongs to the top ten. Germline CDR1 reads MGHRA; CDR2 reads YSYEKL. This CDR3 comprises 16 residues. The V end lost 1 base, the J end lost 8 bases, and 20 bases lay between the germline ends. The sample comprised peripheral blood. This chain connects TRBV4-1 to TRBJ1-1; D ambiguous. The receptor was isolated from a human donor in a cohort sampled during active or convalescent COVID-19. CDR3 loop: CASSQAPRGSPPEAFF. In DNA, the CDR3 is TGCGCCAGCAGCCAAGCTCCCCGAGGCAGCCCTCCAGAAGCTTTCTTT.